The T cell receptor (beta chain) described here comes from a study of kidney transplant recipient with SARS-CoV-2 infection. This CDR3 region has 14 residues. CDR1 is MDHEN and CDR2 is SYDVKM in the germline V gene. A word on this clonotype: This may come from a read error, since a much larger clone is one base off.

TCRdb processed the reads anew with MiXCR; each CDR3 protein has one entry. The sample includes 250,000 or so distinct CDR3 sequences, under 30% seen only once; the top ten take around 6.8%. The clonotype was recovered from a male patient aged 30 to 40 who had COVID-19 and was a kidney transplant recipient. Some T cells may be provided by the graft donor. V usage is TRBV28 and J usage is TRBJ1-2; D is unclear. Sequenced material: a blood sample, taken at baseline and on roughly day 110 from a kidney transplant recipient. CDR3 residues: CANSLSSNNYGYTF. CDR3 sequence (DNA): TGTGCCAACAGTTTATCCAGTAATAACTATGGCTACACCTTC.